The 27 T cell receptor beta chains given below trace back to one sample, sequenced in a study of blood T cell repertoires in COVID-19. Repertoires were generated with immunoSEQ multiplex PCR, while TCRdb's copy carries only in-frame clones and drops some. The data contain about 220,000 clones, 80% to 90% of them singletons. The sample comprised PBMCs or T cells enriched from blood (not recorded which). These receptors were taken from a woman in her late teens or twenties in a cohort exposed to, infected with or recovered from COVID-19 (not recorded which).

The genes are TRBV19 and TRBJ1-5; 9 nucleotides align to TRBD1. Trimming at V came to 5 bases and at J to 8 bases, leaving 7 bases not matched to a gene. This CDR3 is 14 amino acids long. Germline V gene sequence: CDR1 LNHDA, CDR2 SQIVND (reference sequence). In DNA, the CDR3 is TGTGCCAGTAGTGAAGGACAGGGGTTGGAGCCCCAGCATTTT. It encodes CASSEGQGLEPQHF.

The gene calls are TRBV10-3 and TRBJ1-1, with 9 nucleotides matching TRBD1. The trim removed 6 bases at V and 7 bases at J, leaving 9 bases unmatched. The CDR3 is 14 amino acids. Germline CDR1 is ENHRY and CDR2 is SYGVKD. CDR3 bases: TGTGCCATCAGCAAGGGACAGGGAAATGGTGAAGCTTTCTTT. This sequence encodes CAISKGQGNGEAFF.

The chain joins TRBV18 to TRBJ2-7, with 10 bases fitting TRBD2. Per the germline V gene, CDR1 is KGHSH and CDR2 is LQKENI. The CDR3 runs 16 residues. V shed 0 bases and J 2 bases; nucleotides not matched to a gene: 4. The CDR3: CASSPPSGGAAYEQYF. CDR3 nucleotide sequence: TGTGCCAGCTCACCACCGAGCGGGGGGGCCGCCTACGAGCAGTACTTC.

The chain links TRBV2 to TRBJ1-6; the D gene is possibly TRBD1 (5 bases). This CDR3 contains 16 residues. The V end lost 4 bases, the J end lost 6 bases, and 16 bases lay between the germline ends. Germline V CDR1 and CDR2: SNHLY, FYNNEI. CDR3 coding DNA: TGTGCCAGCAGTGTGGGGCAACAGGACCTTAATTCACCCCTCCACTTT. Encoded protein: CASSVGQQDLNSPLHF.

The genes are TRBV24-1 and TRBJ2-1, with 9 bases lining up with TRBD2. Trimming removed 5 bases from V and 10 bases from J; junction bases left unmatched: 8. CDR1 KGHDR and CDR2 SFDVKD come from the germline V gene. CDR3 length equals 14 residues. The CDR3 sequence is CATSGAGGLPEQFF. The CDR3 region has the DNA TGTGCCACCAGTGGAGCGGGAGGACTCCCCGAGCAGTTCTTC.

V and J are TRBV10-3 and TRBJ1-5; D gene ambiguous. V was pared by 6 bases and J by 8 bases, with 26 bases between. The CDR3 runs 17 residues. CDR1 and CDR2 (germline): ENHRY, SYGVKD. This chain's CDR3 is CAISGEPLLKVGEPQHF. The CDR3 nucleotides are TGTGCCATCAGCGGGGAGCCCCTCCTGAAGGTCGGAGAGCCCCAGCATTTT.

This chain links TRBV27 with TRBJ1-5; 8 positions agree with TRBD1. Germline CDR1 MNHEY, CDR2 SMNVEV (reference sequence). Losses at the gene ends were 6 bases for V and 0 bases for J; bases not matched to a gene: 10. The length of the CDR3 is 17 residues. The CDR3 reads CASRSGQVLFSNQPQHF. In nucleotides, the CDR3 is TGTGCCAGCAGGTCGGGACAGGTCTTATTTAGCAATCAGCCCCAGCATTTT.

This clone was recorded only once. CDR3 sequence reads: CASTDRGFQPQHF. The DNA for the CDR3 is TGTGCCAGTACAGACAGGGGTTTTCAGCCCCAGCATTTT. The rearrangement links TRBV19 to TRBJ1-5, with TRBD1 matching 8 bases. The ends lost 7 bases at V and 6 bases at J; junction bases unmatched: 5. CDR1 is LNHDA and CDR2 is SQIVND in the germline V gene (reference sequence). The CDR3 length is 13 residues.

The chain combines TRBV11-3 with TRBJ1-3; 9 bases agree with TRBD1. CDR3 length: 16 residues. The germline V gene has CDR1 SGHNT and CDR2 YENEEA. Unmatched junction bases numbered 9, after V lost 5 bases and J lost 4 bases. The CDR3: CASSQRGTGFGNTIYF. The CDR3 DNA reads TGTGCCAGCAGCCAAAGAGGGACAGGGTTCGGAAACACCATATATTTT. The full variable domain, its missing parts supplied by reference TRBV11-3 and TRBJ1-3, is EAGVVQSPRYKIIEKKQPVAFWCNPISGHNTLYWYLQNLGQGPELLIRYENEEAVDDSQLPKDRFSAERLKGVDSTLKIQPAELGDSAVYLCASSQRGTGFGNTIYFGEGSWLTVV.

There are a few counts of this clone. The chain is built from TRBV2 and TRBJ1-2; D is ambiguous. The CDR3 is 13 amino acids. The germline V gene has CDR1 SNHLY and CDR2 FYNNEI. V gave up 5 bases and J gave up 3 bases, with 10 bases separating them. CDR3 sequence reads: CASSSDTDYGYTF. The DNA for the CDR3 is TGTGCCAGCAGTTCTGACACGGACTATGGCTACACCTTC.

The gene calls are TRBV6-2 or TRBV6-3 and TRBJ2-7, with a possible D match to TRBD1 (6 bases). V was shortened by 5 bases and J by 6 bases, with 14 bases between the two germline ends. The V gene's germline CDR1 is MNHEY and CDR2 SVGEGT. The CDR3 consists of 13 residues. The CDR3 is CASSPRGFSEQYF. DNA of the CDR3: TGTGCCAGCAGTCCCAGGGGCTTCTCCGAGCAGTACTTC.

This rearrangement joins TRBV5-6 to TRBJ1-5, with 9 positions matching TRBD1. This CDR3 is built from 15 residues. J gave up 4 bases and V 4 bases, and 6 bases lay outside the gene matches. Germline lookup yields CDR1 SGHDT and CDR2 YYEEEE. The CDR3 reads CASSRSGTGNQPQHF. CDR3 DNA sequence: TGTGCCAGCAGCCGTTCTGGGACAGGGAATCAGCCCCAGCATTTT.

This chain joins TRBV4-2 and TRBJ1-4, with a possible D match to TRBD1 (5 bases). Germline CDR1 reads LGHNA; CDR2 reads YNFKEQ. V was shortened by 2 bases and J by 8 bases, with 15 bases between the two germline ends. This CDR3 has 15 amino acids. The CDR3 region has the DNA TGTGCCAGCAGCCAAACCCGGGGGGTTGAGGAAAAACTGTTTTTT. Its translation is CASSQTRGVEEKLFF.

The chain has TRBV5-1 and TRBJ2-5, with TRBD2 matching over 7 bases. Germline loops: CDR1 SGHRS, CDR2 YFSETQ. CDR3 length: 15 residues. J gave up 4 bases and V 0 bases, and 6 bases lay outside the gene matches. CDR3 loop: CASSLDGGGGETQYF. Written as DNA, the CDR3 is TGCGCCAGCAGCTTGGACGGCGGGGGAGGAGAGACCCAGTACTTC.

Turning to this clone: Additional DNA sequences in this sample encode the identical CDR3. The genes are TRBV7-2 and TRBJ2-2, with D possibly being TRBD2 (6 bases). The CDR3 consists of 15 residues. V dropped 0 bases and J dropped 4 bases, with 9 bases sitting between them. The V gene's germline CDR1 is SGHTA and CDR2 FQGNSA. The chain's CDR3 is CASSLARGGTGELFF. Here the CDR3 DNA reads TGTGCCAGCAGCTTAGCGAGGGGAGGCACCGGGGAGCTGTTTTTT. Full variable domain (remainder filled in from reference TRBV7-2 and TRBJ2-2): GAGVSQSPSNKVTEKGKDVELRCDPISGHTALYWYRQSLGQGLEFLIYFQGNSAPDKSGLPSDRFSAERTGGSVSTLTIQRTQQEDSAVYLCASSLARGGTGELFFGEGSRLTVL.

This chain uses TRBV9 with TRBJ2-1, with 7 nucleotides matching TRBD2. V lost 2 bases and J lost 2; bases outside the gene matches: 7. Germline CDR1 SGDLS, CDR2 YYNGEE. The CDR3 has 16 amino acids. This chain's CDR3 is CASSVLSGTTYNEQFF. Here the CDR3 DNA reads TGTGCCAGCAGCGTCCTAAGCGGGACCACCTACAATGAGCAGTTCTTC.

The chain is built from TRBV7-9 and TRBJ2-3, with D perhaps matching TRBD2 (6 bases). Trimming cost V 5 bases and J 5 bases, with 14 bases left between them. Germline V gene sequence: CDR1 SEHNR, CDR2 FQNEAQ (reference sequence). The CDR3 has 14 amino acids. The CDR3 nucleotides read TGTGCCAGCAGCGCCCGGGGGTTTGGAGATACGCAGTATTTT. Its translation is CASSARGFGDTQYF.

This rearrangement joins TRBV4-1 to TRBJ2-1; TRBD2 is a possible D gene (5 bases). V lost 0 bases to trimming and J lost 6 bases, with 15 bases between them. The germline gives CDR1 MGHRA, CDR2 YSYEKL. The CDR3 sequence is 16 residues long. CDR3 region: CASSQESPLGGNEQFF. CDR3 bases: TGCGCCAGCAGCCAAGAGTCCCCACTCGGAGGCAATGAGCAGTTCTTC.

This rearrangement joins TRBV28 to TRBJ1-1, with D maybe TRBD1 (5 bases). This CDR3 is built from 15 residues. Germline V gene sequence: CDR1 MDHEN, CDR2 SYDVKM. The V end lost 10 bases, the J end lost 4 bases, and 22 bases lay between the germline ends. The CDR3 DNA sequence: TGTGCCACCGCCATTGGGGGGGGTCGGAGCACTGAAGCTTTCTTT. Translating it yields CATAIGGGRSTEAFF.

The rearrangement uses TRBV28 and TRBJ2-3; a weak D match, TRBD1 (6 bases). The CDR3 runs 15 residues. Trimming took off 3 bases at V and 3 bases at J, with 13 bases between the two ends. CDR1 and CDR2 (germline): MDHEN, SYDVKM. The CDR3 reads CASSFQGRYTDTQYF. Here the CDR3 DNA reads TGTGCCAGCAGTTTTCAGGGGCGTTATACAGATACGCAGTATTTT.

The gene calls are TRBV7-9 and TRBJ2-7; D is possibly TRBD2 (6 bases). Trimming shortened V by 1 base and J by 3 bases, and 7 bases separated the two germline ends. CDR1 and CDR2 from the germline V gene are SEHNR and FQNEAQ (reference sequence). The CDR3 spans 13 residues. CDR3 loop: CASSLGGVYEQYF. CDR3 DNA: TGTGCCAGCAGCTTAGGGGGGGTCTACGAGCAGTACTTC.

The V and J genes are TRBV14 and TRBJ2-1; D unresolved. V lost 4 bases, J lost 3 bases, and 7 bases lay in between. The CDR3 extends over 13 amino acids. Germline values: CDR1 SGHDN, CDR2 FVKESK. The CDR3 DNA reads TGTGCCAGCAGCCGTGCGGACTACAATGAGCAGTTCTTC. Translating it yields CASSRADYNEQFF.

A word on this clone: One end of the junction varies from germline; a read error may be responsible. J is TRBJ2-3 and V is TRBV19; TRBD1 matches 7 bases. Germline CDR1 and CDR2: LNHDA and SQIVND (reference sequence). The length of the CDR3 is 16 residues. The CDR3 sequence is CASSLDREGHTDTQYF. DNA of the CDR3: TGTGCCAGTAGTTTAGACAGGGAAGGTCACACAGATACGCAGTATTTT.

DNA for the CDR3: TGTGCCAGCAGCGTAGCCGGGAACGCCTATGGCTACACCTTC. This translates into CASSVAGNAYGYTF. The gene calls are TRBV9 and TRBJ1-2; no clear D. The CDR3 sequence is 14 residues long. V was clipped by 0 bases and J by 4 bases, with 10 bases between them. The germline V gene encodes CDR1 SGDLS and CDR2 YYNGEE.

The chain combines TRBV2 with TRBJ1-4; D gene ambiguous. The CDR3 covers 14 residues. V was shortened by 6 bases and J by 8 bases, with 16 bases between the two germline ends. CDR1 is SNHLY and CDR2 is FYNNEI in the germline V gene. The CDR3 here is CASRPIRLEEKLFF. CDR3 in DNA: TGTGCCAGCAGACCCATTCGCCTGGAGGAAAAACTGTTTTTT. The full variable domain, in which reference TRBV2 and TRBJ1-4 provide the parts outside the CDR3, is EPEVTQTPSHQVTQMGQEVILRCVPISNHLYFYWYRQILGQKVEFLVSFYNNEISEKSEIFDDQFSVERPDGSNFTLKIRSTKLEDSAMYFCASRPIRLEEKLFFGSGTQLSVL.

This chain connects TRBV3-1 (or the pseudogene TRBV3-2) to TRBJ2-7; TRBD2 aligns across 13 bases. After removal of 6 bases from V and 5 bases from J, the junction contained 10 bases not matched to a gene. Looked up from germline, CDR1 is LGHDT and CDR2 is YNNKEL (reference sequence). The CDR3 spans 16 residues. CDR3 in amino acids: CASSPWTSGSRDEQYF. Here the CDR3 DNA reads TGTGCCAGCAGTCCCTGGACTAGCGGGAGTCGGGACGAGCAGTACTTC.

V usage is TRBV10-3 and J usage is TRBJ1-1, with 7 bases fitting TRBD1. The CDR3 is 14 amino acids. The germline CDR1 and CDR2 sequences are ENHRY and SYGVKD. V shed 6 bases and J 2 bases; nucleotides not matched to a gene: 6. The CDR3 DNA sequence: TGTGCCATCAGGGCACAGGGGAGCAACACTGAAGCTTTCTTT. Amino acid sequence: CAIRAQGSNTEAFF.